A single sample is the source of the 8 T cell receptor beta chains below, sequenced in a study of shared clonotypes between healthy human individuals. Positive CCR7 selection of CD45RO-negative cells yielded the naive CD8 cells, and terminally differentiated effector memory CD45RA+ cells were excluded. The method was immunoSEQ multiplex PCR; TCRdb's version includes in-frame clones alone and lacks a portion of them. The table shows about 1,800,000 clones, with less than 95% occurring only once. The sample comprised naive CD8+ T cells sorted from blood. The receptors come from a man aged 18 to 29 in good health.

The gene calls are TRBV19 and TRBJ1-5; D possibly corresponds to TRBD1 (5 bases). Germline assignment: CDR1 LNHDA and CDR2 SQIVND (reference sequence). Between the trimmed V and J ends, which lost 0 bases and 5 bases, there was a span of 11 bases. CDR3 length equals 15 residues. The DNA of the CDR3 is TGTGCCAGTAGTATAGAGGCAGGGAGAGATCAGCCCCAGCATTTT. Translating it yields CASSIEAGRDQPQHF.

This chain links TRBV30 with TRBJ2-2, with 7 nucleotides matching TRBD1. CDR1 and CDR2 (germline): GTSNPN, SVGIG (reference sequence). The CDR3 covers 13 residues. V shed 8 bases and J 7 bases; nucleotides not matched to a gene: 10. CDR3: CAIHRGTGGELFF. The CDR3 bases are TGTGCCATTCACAGGGGAACGGGCGGGGAGCTGTTTTTT.

The V call is TRBV11-3, the J call TRBJ2-7; a weak D match, TRBD2 (6 bases). Germline CDR1 reads SGHNT; CDR2 reads YENEEA. The length of the CDR3 is 14 residues. Between the trimmed V and J ends, which lost 3 bases and 3 bases, there was a span of 12 bases. The CDR3 region has the DNA TGTGCCAGCAGCTTGGACGGGACTTACTACGAGCAGTACTTC. Residues: CASSLDGTYYEQYF.

CDR3 nucleotides: TGTGCCAGCAGTGAATTTCAGGGGGACACTGAAGCTTTCTTT. Protein sequence: CASSEFQGDTEAFF. V gene TRBV2 combines with J gene TRBJ1-1; TRBD1 matches 7 bases. The CDR3 sequence is 14 residues long. The V and J ends lost 2 bases and 3 bases, in that order; junction bases with no gene match: 3. Germline V CDR1 and CDR2: SNHLY, FYNNEI.

This clone was recorded a few times. The V gene is TRBV19, the J gene TRBJ2-7; D not resolved. This CDR3 spans 13 amino acids. Germline lookup yields CDR1 LNHDA and CDR2 SQIVND (reference sequence). V was clipped by 1 base and J by 6 bases, with 10 bases between them. The CDR3 DNA is TGTGCCAGTAGTATAGGGCAAGAGCTCGAGCAGTACTTC. Protein: CASSIGQELEQYF.

Comment on this clone: Other DNA variants within this sample encode the same CDR3. The rearrangement links TRBV7-9 to TRBJ1-1, with D unresolved. The CDR3 length is 12 residues. The germline CDR1 and CDR2 sequences are SEHNR and FQNEAQ (reference sequence). The germline V and J ends were trimmed by 5 bases and 1 base, with 5 bases remaining between them. The CDR3 is CASSATNTEAFF. The CDR3 DNA reads as TGTGCCAGCAGCGCAACGAACACTGAAGCTTTCTTT.

This rearrangement joins TRBV11-2 to TRBJ1-4, with D maybe TRBD1 (5 bases). This CDR3 has 17 amino acids. Germline values: CDR1 SGHAT, CDR2 FQNNGV. The V end was cut by 1 base, the J end by 4 bases, with 16 bases between. CDR3 sequence (DNA): TGTGCCAGCAGCTTAGGTAGCGTGACAGCGAATAATGAAAAACTGTTTTTT. Translating gives CASSLGSVTANNEKLFF. Drawing the rest from reference TRBV11-2 and TRBJ1-4, the complete variable domain is EAGVAQSPRYKIIEKRQSVAFWCNPISGHATLYWYQQILGQGPKLLIQFQNNGVVDDSQLPKDRFSAERLKGVDSTLKIQPAKLEDSAVYLCASSLGSVTANNEKLFFGSGTQLSVL.

The J gene is TRBJ2-7, the V gene TRBV6-1, with D unresolved. The CDR3 sequence is 12 residues long. V dropped 7 bases and J dropped 3 bases, with 10 bases sitting between them. Germline values: CDR1 MNHNS, CDR2 SASEGT. CDR3 coding DNA: TGTGCCAGCACTAGTAACGGCTACGAGCAGTACTTC. Protein product: CASTSNGYEQYF.